These 17 T cell receptor beta chains share one sample of origin, sequenced in a study of cytomegalovirus exposure and HLA in healthy donors. Vbeta (60) and Jbeta (13) primers were used in the PCR. Sequencing used immunoSEQ multiplex PCR; TCRdb keeps in-frame clones, though not all of them. The table lists roughly 150,000 clones, 75% to 80% of them singletons. The specimen sequenced was PBMCs. The origin of the receptors is a male donor in good health and CMV-seronegative.

The genes are TRBV6-5 and TRBJ1-3, with unresolved D. Germline CDR1 MNHEY, CDR2 SVGAGI. This CDR3 spans 14 amino acids. V lost 5 bases and J lost 0, with 8 bases in between. This CDR3 is CASSRGSSGNTIYF. DNA for the CDR3: TGTGCCAGCAGTCGGGGTAGCTCTGGAAACACCATATATTTT.

This clone has only one observation. This chain connects TRBV19 to TRBJ2-7; perhaps TRBD2 as D (5 bases). CDR1 is LNHDA, CDR2 SQIVND, per germline (reference sequence). This CDR3 region has 16 residues. The V end was cut by 6 bases, the J end by 7 bases, with 25 bases between. The CDR3 reads CASSRRPTSPSGEQYF. The CDR3 DNA reads as TGTGCCAGTAGCCGACGCCCGACGAGTCCGTCGGGGGAGCAGTACTTC.

This clone occurred once. The chain employs TRBV30 and TRBJ2-7; 7 bases align to TRBD1. J gave up 4 bases and V 0 bases, and 6 bases lay outside the gene matches. Germline V gives CDR1 GTSNPN, CDR2 SVGIG (reference sequence). The CDR3 extends over 14 amino acids. The CDR3 loop is CAWSVARGSYEQYF. The CDR3 DNA is TGTGCCTGGAGTGTAGCCAGGGGGTCATACGAGCAGTACTTC.

The chain is built from TRBV7-9 and TRBJ2-7, with TRBD2 as a possible D gene (5 bases). The germline V and J ends were trimmed by 0 bases and 3 bases, with 12 bases remaining between them. The CDR3 runs 15 residues. Looked up from germline, CDR1 is SEHNR and CDR2 is FQNEAQ (reference sequence). The CDR3 sequence: CASSLALGVGYEQYF. The CDR3 coding sequence is TGTGCCAGCAGCTTAGCGCTCGGGGTGGGCTACGAGCAGTACTTC.

This chain joins TRBV7-3 and TRBJ1-2; no firm D call. Germline values: CDR1 SGHTA, CDR2 FQGTGA. The CDR3 is made up of 13 amino acids. V lost 5 bases and J 4 bases, leaving 11 bases between the germline ends. The CDR3 reads CASSARAAYGYTF. In DNA form, the CDR3 reads TGTGCCAGCAGCGCGCGGGCGGCCTATGGCTACACCTTC.

This clone was observed once. This chain uses TRBV7-9 with TRBJ2-2, with 8 bases matching TRBD1. The V and J ends lost 3 bases and 4 bases, in that order; junction bases with no gene match: 7. Per the germline V gene, CDR1 is SEHNR and CDR2 is FQNEAQ (reference sequence). The CDR3 loop spans 16 amino acids. Written as DNA, the CDR3 is TGTGCCAGCAGCTTTAGACAGGGGACCGGCACCGGGGAGCTGTTTTTT. Its protein is CASSFRQGTGTGELFF.

This clone was seen only a few times. This chain joins TRBV7-6 and TRBJ1-1, with a tentative D call TRBD1 (5 bases). Germline V CDR1 and CDR2: SGHVS, FNYEAQ. The V end lost 1 base, the J end lost 2 bases, and 14 bases lay between the germline ends. This CDR3 has 16 residues. The CDR3 coding sequence is TGTGCCAGCAGCTTAGAGACGGCCAGGGCTAACACTGAAGCTTTCTTT. Translated, it gives CASSLETARANTEAFF.

The V call is TRBV6-5, the J call TRBJ2-7; 7 bases align to TRBD1. J was trimmed by 1 base and V by 0 bases; bases with no gene match: 6. The CDR3 spans 16 residues. Germline loops: CDR1 MNHEY, CDR2 SVGAGI. The CDR3 region is CASSYSATGWSYEQYF. As DNA, the CDR3 is TGTGCCAGCAGTTACTCTGCGACAGGGTGGTCCTACGAGCAGTACTTC.

This sequence joins TRBV5-4 and TRBJ1-6; no clear D. The CDR3 contains 12 residues. Germline V CDR1 and CDR2: SGHNT, YYREEE (reference sequence). V was pared by 0 bases and J by 9 bases, with 4 bases between. The CDR3, as DNA: TGTGCCAGCAGCTTGGACGGTTCACCCCTCCACTTT. Protein: CASSLDGSPLHF.

The chain is built from TRBV2 and TRBJ2-1; 8 bases line up with TRBD1. The V and J ends lost 6 bases and 4 bases, in that order; junction bases with no gene match: 14. Germline lookup yields CDR1 SNHLY and CDR2 FYNNEI. The length of the CDR3 is 17 residues. CDR3 sequence: CASSYGTGSASYNEQFF. The CDR3 DNA is TGTGCCAGCAGCTACGGGACAGGTTCTGCCTCATACAATGAGCAGTTCTTC. The full variable domain, completed using reference TRBV2 and TRBJ2-1, is EPEVTQTPSHQVTQMGQEVILRCVPISNHLYFYWYRQILGQKVEFLVSFYNNEISEKSEIFDDQFSVERPDGSNFTLKIRSTKLEDSAMYFCASSYGTGSASYNEQFFGPGTRLTVL.

This clone was counted once. The chain is built from TRBV19 and TRBJ1-2; TRBD1 is a possible D gene (6 bases). The CDR3 covers 17 residues. Trimming left V 7 bases short and J 0 bases short, with 21 bases between. Looked up from germline, CDR1 is LNHDA and CDR2 is SQIVND (reference sequence). Written as DNA, the CDR3 is TGTGCCAGTACCTCTTCCCCTGGGGGGGCAGCTAACTATGGCTACACCTTC. Amino acids: CASTSSPGGAANYGYTF.

The chain uses TRBV6-5 and TRBJ2-5; D is uncertain. The CDR3 spans 14 residues. Germline V gene sequence: CDR1 MNHEY, CDR2 SVGAGI. Trimming stripped 2 bases from V and 2 bases from J, with 9 bases between. CDR3 coding DNA: TGTGCCAGCAGTTACACGGCAGGACAAGAGACCCAGTACTTC. This encodes CASSYTAGQETQYF.

The V and J genes are TRBV19 and TRBJ2-5, with TRBD2 as a possible D gene (5 bases). This CDR3 is 13 amino acids long. The V and J ends lost 5 bases and 5 bases respectively, with 12 bases between them. In germline, CDR1 is LNHDA, CDR2 SQIVND (reference sequence). This CDR3 is CASSAGSVETQYF. In nucleotides, the CDR3 is TGTGCCAGTAGTGCTGGGAGTGTGGAGACCCAGTACTTC.

This rearrangement joins TRBV6-1 to TRBJ1-3, with TRBD1 as a possible D gene (6 bases). Germline CDR1 MNHNS, CDR2 SASEGT. V lost 5 bases and J lost 0, with 11 bases in between. This CDR3 comprises 15 residues. The CDR3 loop reads CASSQGPPSGNTIYF. DNA of the CDR3: TGTGCCAGCAGTCAGGGGCCACCCTCTGGAAACACCATATATTTT.

The genes are TRBV15 and TRBJ2-1, with 9 bases that match TRBD2. J was trimmed by 2 bases and V by 6 bases; bases with no gene match: 5. Germline CDR1 is LNHNV and CDR2 is YYDKDF (reference sequence). The CDR3 runs 15 residues. The CDR3: CATSPAGGAYNEQFF. The CDR3 DNA sequence: TGTGCCACCAGTCCCGCGGGAGGGGCCTACAATGAGCAGTTCTTC.

The V gene is TRBV14, the J gene TRBJ2-7; tentatively, D is TRBD2 (6 bases). This CDR3 is built from 16 residues. CDR1 SGHDN and CDR2 FVKESK come from the germline V gene. Trimming removed 1 base from V and 0 bases from J, with 13 bases in between. The CDR3 sequence: CASSQVGSGLSYEQYF. In DNA, the CDR3 is TGTGCCAGCAGCCAAGTTGGTAGCGGTCTCTCCTACGAGCAGTACTTC. The full variable domain, completed using reference TRBV14 and TRBJ2-7, is EAGVTQFPSHSVIEKGQTVTLRCDPISGHDNLYWYRRVMGKEIKFLLHFVKESKQDESGMPNNRFLAERTGGTYSTLKVQPAELEDSGVYFCASSQVGSGLSYEQYFGPGTRLTVT.

This sequence joins TRBV6-6 and TRBJ2-3, with a possible D match to TRBD1 (5 bases). V lost 6 bases and J 9 bases, leaving 16 bases between the germline ends. The CDR3 runs to 13 residues. Germline V gives CDR1 MNHNY, CDR2 SVGAGI (reference sequence). CDR3 bases: TGTGCCAGCAGGGATCCAGGGCAGGGCACGCAGTATTTT. This encodes CASRDPGQGTQYF.